This TCR beta chain came from a study of blood T cell repertoires in COVID-19. Background on the study: The study drew acute and convalescent COVID-19 samples from the United States, Italy and Spain.

TCRdb keeps only in-frame clones here, not all; method: immunoSEQ multiplex PCR. The repertoire holds 250,000 to 300,000 clones, under 90% seen once, with under 4.5% in the top ten. This CDR3 is built from 15 residues. The germline gives CDR1 SEHNR, CDR2 FQNEAQ (reference sequence). Trimming stripped 6 bases from V and 5 bases from J, with 19 bases between. This TCR derives from a man in his thirties or forties with acute COVID-19. V and J are TRBV7-9 and TRBJ1-2, with D unclear. Sequenced input: PBMCs or T cells enriched from blood (not recorded which). The CDR3 DNA follows: TGTGCCAGCAGTCCAGCGCGTACGGATTCTTATGGCTACACCTTC. It is translated as CASSPARTDSYGYTF.